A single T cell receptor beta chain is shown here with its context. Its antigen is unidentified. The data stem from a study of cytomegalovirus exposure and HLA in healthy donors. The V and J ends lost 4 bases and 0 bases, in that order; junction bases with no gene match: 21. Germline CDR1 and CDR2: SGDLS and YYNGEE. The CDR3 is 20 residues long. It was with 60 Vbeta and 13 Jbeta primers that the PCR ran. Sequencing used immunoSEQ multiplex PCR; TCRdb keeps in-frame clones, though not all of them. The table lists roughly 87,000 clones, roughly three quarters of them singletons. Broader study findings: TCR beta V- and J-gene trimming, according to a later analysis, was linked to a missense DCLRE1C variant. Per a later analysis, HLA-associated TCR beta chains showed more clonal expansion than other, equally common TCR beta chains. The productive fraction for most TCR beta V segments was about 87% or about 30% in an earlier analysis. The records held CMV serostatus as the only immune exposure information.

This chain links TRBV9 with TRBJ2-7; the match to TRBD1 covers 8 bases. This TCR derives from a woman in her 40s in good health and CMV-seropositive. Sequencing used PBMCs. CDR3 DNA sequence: TGTGCCAGCAGCTCCTCCGGGACAGGTCGGCATAGCGGTACCTCCTACGAGCAGTACTTC. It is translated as CASSSSGTGRHSGTSYEQYF. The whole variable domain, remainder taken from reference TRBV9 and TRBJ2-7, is DSGVTQTPKHLITATGQRVTLRCSPRSGDLSVYWYQQSLDQGLQFLIQYYNGEERAKGNILERFSAQQFPDLHSELNLSSLELGDSALYFCASSSSGTGRHSGTSYEQYFGPGTRLTVT.